Included here is one T cell receptor beta chain sequence, with context. Antigen unknown. Noted treatment: oral pan-JAK inhibitor, 5-10 mg twice daily. As part of sample collection, lesional scalp punch biopsies and peripheral blood were taken from alopecia areata patients. The ends lost 2 bases at V and 4 bases at J; junction bases unmatched: 5. The CDR3 runs to 14 residues. From germline, CDR1 is SGHDT and CDR2 YYEEEE. This sample was taken from a study of CD8+ T cells in alopecia areata. The wider study: Treatment with tofacitinib (6 to 18 months) was followed by 6 months off drug. Affected scalp percentage determined the severity score of treated patients.

General study points: Relative to normal scalp, lesional scalp, especially alopecia totalis/universalis, showed higher clonality.

cDNA prepared by RNA extraction and subsequent reverse transcription served as the template for sequencing. Sequencing used immunoSEQ multiplex PCR; TCRdb keeps in-frame clones, though not all of them. Of about 42,000 clones listed, 80% to 95% were seen once; the top ten hold about 20%. Sequenced here: CD8+ T cells sorted from blood, sampled at week 24, from a patient treated with tofacitinib. The source is a human donor with alopecia areata. The chain employs TRBV5-6 and TRBJ1-2; 7 bases align to TRBD1. CDR3 residues: CASSFRDSLYGYTF. CDR3 nucleotide sequence: TGTGCCAGCAGCTTCCGGGACAGCCTCTATGGCTACACCTTC.